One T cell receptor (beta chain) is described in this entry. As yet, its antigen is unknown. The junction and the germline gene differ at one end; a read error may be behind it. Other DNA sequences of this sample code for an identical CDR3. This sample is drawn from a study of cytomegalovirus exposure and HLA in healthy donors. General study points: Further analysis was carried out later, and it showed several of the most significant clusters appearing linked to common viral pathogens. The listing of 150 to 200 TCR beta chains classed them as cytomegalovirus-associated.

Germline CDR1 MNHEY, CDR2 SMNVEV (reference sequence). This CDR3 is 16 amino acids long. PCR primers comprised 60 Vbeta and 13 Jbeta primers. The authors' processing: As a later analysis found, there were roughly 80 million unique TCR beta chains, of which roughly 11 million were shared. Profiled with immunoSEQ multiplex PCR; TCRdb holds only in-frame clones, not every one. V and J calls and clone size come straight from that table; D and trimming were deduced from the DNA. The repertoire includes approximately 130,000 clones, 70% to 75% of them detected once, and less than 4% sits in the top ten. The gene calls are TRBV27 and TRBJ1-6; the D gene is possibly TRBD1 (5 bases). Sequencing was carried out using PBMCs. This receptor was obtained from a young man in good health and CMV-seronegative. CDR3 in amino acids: CASRVREGLLYSPLHF. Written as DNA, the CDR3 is TGTGCCAGCAGGGTCCGGGAGGGGCTGCTATATTCCCCCCTCCACTTT.